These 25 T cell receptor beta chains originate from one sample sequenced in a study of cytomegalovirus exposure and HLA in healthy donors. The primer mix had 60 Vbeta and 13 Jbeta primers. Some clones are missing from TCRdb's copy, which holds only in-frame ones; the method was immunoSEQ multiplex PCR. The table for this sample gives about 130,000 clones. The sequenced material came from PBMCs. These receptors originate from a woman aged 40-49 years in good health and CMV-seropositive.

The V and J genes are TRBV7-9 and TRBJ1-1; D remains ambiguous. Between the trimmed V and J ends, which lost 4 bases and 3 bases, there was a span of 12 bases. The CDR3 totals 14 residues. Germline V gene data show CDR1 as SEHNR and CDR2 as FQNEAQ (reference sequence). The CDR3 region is CASSSGSSDTEAFF. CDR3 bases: TGTGCCAGCAGCTCGGGTAGCTCGGACACTGAAGCTTTCTTT.

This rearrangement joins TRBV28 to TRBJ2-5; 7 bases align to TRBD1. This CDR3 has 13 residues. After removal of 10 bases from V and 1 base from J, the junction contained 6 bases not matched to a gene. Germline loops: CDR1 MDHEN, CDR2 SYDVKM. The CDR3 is CATQRDSQETQYF. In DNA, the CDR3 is TGTGCCACCCAGAGGGACAGCCAAGAGACCCAGTACTTC.

The CDR3 loop reads CASSEVGVTSGNNEQYF. The CDR3 DNA sequence: TGCGCCAGCAGTGAGGTTGGAGTAACTAGCGGGAACAACGAGCAGTACTTC. The chain links TRBV10-1 to TRBJ2-5; TRBD2 agrees at 10 bases. The closer fit of TRBJ2-7 to the DNA end suggests the J call may be wrong. CDR3 length: 17 amino acids. Germline V gives CDR1 WNHNN, CDR2 SYGVQD (reference sequence).

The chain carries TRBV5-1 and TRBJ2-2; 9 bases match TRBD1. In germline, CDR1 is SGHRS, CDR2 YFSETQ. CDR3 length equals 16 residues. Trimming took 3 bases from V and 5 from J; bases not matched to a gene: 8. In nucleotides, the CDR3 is TGCGCCAGCAGCTGGGCCTCAGGGACAGGGACCGGGGAGCTGTTTTTT. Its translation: CASSWASGTGTGELFF.

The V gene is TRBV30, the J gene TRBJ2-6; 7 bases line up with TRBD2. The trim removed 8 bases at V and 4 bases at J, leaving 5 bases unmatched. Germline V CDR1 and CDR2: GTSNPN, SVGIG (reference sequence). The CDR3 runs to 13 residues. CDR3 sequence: CAEGEGGANVLTF. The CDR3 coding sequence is TGTGCCGAAGGGGAGGGAGGGGCCAACGTCCTGACTTTC. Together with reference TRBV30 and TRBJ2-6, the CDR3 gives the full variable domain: SQTIHQWPATLVQPVGSPLSLECTVEGTSNPNLYWYRQAAGRGLQLLFYSVGIGQISSEVPQNLSASRPQDRQFILSSKKLLLSDSGFYLCAEGEGGANVLTFGAGSRLTVL.

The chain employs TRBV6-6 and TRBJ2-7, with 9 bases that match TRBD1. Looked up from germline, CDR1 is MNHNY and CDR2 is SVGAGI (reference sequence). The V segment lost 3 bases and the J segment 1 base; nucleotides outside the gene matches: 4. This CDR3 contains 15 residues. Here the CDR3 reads CASSYWDRESYEQYF. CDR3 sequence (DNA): TGTGCCAGCAGTTATTGGGACAGGGAATCCTACGAGCAGTACTTC.

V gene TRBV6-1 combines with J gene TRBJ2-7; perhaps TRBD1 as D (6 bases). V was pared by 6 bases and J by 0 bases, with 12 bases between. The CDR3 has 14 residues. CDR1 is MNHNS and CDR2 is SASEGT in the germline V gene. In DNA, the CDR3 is TGTGCCAGCAGGCCTACAGGGCACTCCTACGAGCAGTACTTC. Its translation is CASRPTGHSYEQYF.

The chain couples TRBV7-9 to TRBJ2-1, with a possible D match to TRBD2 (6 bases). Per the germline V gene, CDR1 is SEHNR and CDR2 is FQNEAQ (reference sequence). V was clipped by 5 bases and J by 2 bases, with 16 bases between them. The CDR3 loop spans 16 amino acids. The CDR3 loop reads CASSGEVGGAYNEQFF. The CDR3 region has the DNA TGTGCCAGCAGCGGAGAGGTGGGGGGAGCCTACAATGAGCAGTTCTTC.

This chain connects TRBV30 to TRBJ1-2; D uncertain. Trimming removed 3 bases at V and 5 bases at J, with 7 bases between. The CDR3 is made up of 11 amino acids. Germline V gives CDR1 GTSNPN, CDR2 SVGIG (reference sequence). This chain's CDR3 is CAWRSVYGYTF. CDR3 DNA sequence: TGTGCCTGGAGATCTGTTTATGGCTACACCTTC. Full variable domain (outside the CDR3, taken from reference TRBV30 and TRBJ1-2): SQTIHQWPATLVQPVGSPLSLECTVEGTSNPNLYWYRQAAGRGLQLLFYSVGIGQISSEVPQNLSASRPQDRQFILSSKKLLLSDSGFYLCAWRSVYGYTFGSGTRLTVV.

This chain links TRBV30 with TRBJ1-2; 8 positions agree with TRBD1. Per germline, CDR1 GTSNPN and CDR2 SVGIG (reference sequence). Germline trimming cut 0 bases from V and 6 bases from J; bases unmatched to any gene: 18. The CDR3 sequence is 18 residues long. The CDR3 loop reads CAWSVLRQGNSAEDGYTF. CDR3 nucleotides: TGTGCCTGGAGTGTACTACGACAGGGGAACTCAGCGGAGGATGGCTACACCTTC. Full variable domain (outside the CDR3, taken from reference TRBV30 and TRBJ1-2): SQTIHQWPATLVQPVGSPLSLECTVEGTSNPNLYWYRQAAGRGLQLLFYSVGIGQISSEVPQNLSASRPQDRQFILSSKKLLLSDSGFYLCAWSVLRQGNSAEDGYTFGSGTRLTVV.

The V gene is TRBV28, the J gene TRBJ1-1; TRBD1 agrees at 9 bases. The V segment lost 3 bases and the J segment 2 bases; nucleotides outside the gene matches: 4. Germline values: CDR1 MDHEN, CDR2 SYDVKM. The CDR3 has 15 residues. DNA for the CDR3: TGTGCCAGCAGTTTTTCGACAGGGGGTAACACTGAAGCTTTCTTT. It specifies CASSFSTGGNTEAFF.

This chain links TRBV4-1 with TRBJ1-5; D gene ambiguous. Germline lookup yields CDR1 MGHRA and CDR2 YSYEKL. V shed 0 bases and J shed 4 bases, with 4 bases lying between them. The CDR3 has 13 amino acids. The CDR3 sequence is CASSQDPNQPQHF. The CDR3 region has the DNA TGCGCCAGCAGCCAAGATCCAAATCAGCCCCAGCATTTT.

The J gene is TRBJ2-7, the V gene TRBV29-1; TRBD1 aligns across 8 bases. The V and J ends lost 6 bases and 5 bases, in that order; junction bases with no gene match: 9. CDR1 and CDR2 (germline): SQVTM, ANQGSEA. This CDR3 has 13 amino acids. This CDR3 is CSVAGTGSNEQYF. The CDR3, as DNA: TGCAGCGTCGCCGGGACAGGCAGTAACGAGCAGTACTTC.

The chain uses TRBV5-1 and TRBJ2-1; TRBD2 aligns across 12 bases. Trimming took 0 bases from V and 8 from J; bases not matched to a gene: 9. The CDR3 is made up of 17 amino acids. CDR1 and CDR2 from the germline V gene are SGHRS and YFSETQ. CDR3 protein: CASSLGFLAGGPDEQFF. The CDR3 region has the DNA TGCGCCAGCAGCTTGGGTTTTCTAGCGGGAGGGCCGGATGAGCAGTTCTTC.

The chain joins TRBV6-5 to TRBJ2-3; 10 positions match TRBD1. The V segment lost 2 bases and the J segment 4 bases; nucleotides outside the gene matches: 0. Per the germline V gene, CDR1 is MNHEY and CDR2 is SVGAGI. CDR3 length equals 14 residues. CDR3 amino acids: CASSYDRGPDTQYF. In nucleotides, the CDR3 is TGTGCCAGCAGTTACGACAGGGGGCCAGATACGCAGTATTTT.

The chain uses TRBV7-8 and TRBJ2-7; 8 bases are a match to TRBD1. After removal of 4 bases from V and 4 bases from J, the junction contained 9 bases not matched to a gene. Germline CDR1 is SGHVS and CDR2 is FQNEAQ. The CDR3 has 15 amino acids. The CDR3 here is CASSSPGGGLYEQYF. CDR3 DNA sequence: TGTGCCAGCAGCTCCCCAGGGGGCGGACTTTACGAGCAGTACTTC.

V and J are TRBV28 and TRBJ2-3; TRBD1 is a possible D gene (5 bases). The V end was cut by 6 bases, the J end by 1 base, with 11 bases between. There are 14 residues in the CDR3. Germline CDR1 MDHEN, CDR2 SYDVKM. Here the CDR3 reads CASSPTGRTDTQYF. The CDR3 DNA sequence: TGTGCCAGCAGCCCTACAGGCCGCACAGATACGCAGTATTTT.

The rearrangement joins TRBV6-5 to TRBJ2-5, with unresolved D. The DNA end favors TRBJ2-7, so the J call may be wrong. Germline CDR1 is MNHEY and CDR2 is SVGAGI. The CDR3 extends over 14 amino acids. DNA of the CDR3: TGTGCCAGCAGTTACGGAGATCTCTCCTACGAGCAGTACTTC. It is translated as CASSYGDLSYEQYF.

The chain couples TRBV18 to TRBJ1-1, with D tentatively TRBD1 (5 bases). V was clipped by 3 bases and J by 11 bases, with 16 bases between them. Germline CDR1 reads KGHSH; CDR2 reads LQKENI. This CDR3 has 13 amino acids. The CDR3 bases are TGTGCCAGCTCACCTGGCGGGGGAAGAGGGGCTTTCTTT. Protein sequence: CASSPGGGRGAFF. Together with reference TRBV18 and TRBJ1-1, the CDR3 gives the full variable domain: NAGVMQNPRHLVRRRGQEARLRCSPMKGHSHVYWYRQLPEEGLKFMVYLQKENIIDESGMPKERFSAEFPKEGPSILRIQQVVRGDSAAYFCASSPGGGRGAFFGQGTRLTVV.

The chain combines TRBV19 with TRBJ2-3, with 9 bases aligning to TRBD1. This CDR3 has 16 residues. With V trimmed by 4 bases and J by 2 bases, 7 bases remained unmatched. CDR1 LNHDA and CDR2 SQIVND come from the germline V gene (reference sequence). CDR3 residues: CASSRYRDRATDTQYF. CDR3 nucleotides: TGTGCCAGTAGTAGATACCGGGACAGGGCCACAGATACGCAGTATTTT.

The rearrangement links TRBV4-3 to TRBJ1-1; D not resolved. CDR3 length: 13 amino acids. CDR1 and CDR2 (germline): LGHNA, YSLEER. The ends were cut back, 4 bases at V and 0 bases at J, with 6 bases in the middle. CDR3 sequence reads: CASSRQMNTEAFF. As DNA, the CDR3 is TGCGCCAGCAGCCGTCAGATGAACACTGAAGCTTTCTTT.

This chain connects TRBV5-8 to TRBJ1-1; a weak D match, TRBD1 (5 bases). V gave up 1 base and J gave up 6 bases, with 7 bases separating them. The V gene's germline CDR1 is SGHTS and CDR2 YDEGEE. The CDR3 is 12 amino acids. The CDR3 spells CASSLRGSEAFF. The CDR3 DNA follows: TGTGCCAGCAGCTTGAGGGGATCTGAAGCTTTCTTT.

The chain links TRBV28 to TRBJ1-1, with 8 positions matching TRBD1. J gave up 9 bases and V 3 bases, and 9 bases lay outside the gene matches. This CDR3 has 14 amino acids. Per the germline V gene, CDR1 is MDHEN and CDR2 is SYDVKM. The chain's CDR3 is CASSFPRQGMKAFF. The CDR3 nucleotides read TGTGCCAGCAGTTTCCCCCGACAGGGGATGAAAGCTTTCTTT.

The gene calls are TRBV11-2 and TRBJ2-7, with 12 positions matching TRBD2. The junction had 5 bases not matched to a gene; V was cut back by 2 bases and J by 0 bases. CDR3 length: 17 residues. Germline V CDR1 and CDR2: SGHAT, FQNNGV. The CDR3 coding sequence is TGTGCCAGCAGCTTAAAACGACTAGCGGGAGACTCCTACGAGCAGTACTTC. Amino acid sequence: CASSLKRLAGDSYEQYF.

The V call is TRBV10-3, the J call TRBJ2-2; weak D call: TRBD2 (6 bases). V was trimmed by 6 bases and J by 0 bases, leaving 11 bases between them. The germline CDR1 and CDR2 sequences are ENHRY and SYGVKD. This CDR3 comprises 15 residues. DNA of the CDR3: TGTGCCATCAGCGCCCTAGCGTCGAACACCGGGGAGCTGTTTTTT. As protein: CAISALASNTGELFF.